This T cell receptor beta chain was observed in a study of T cell changes during pregnancy in multiple sclerosis. Germline V gene data show CDR1 as KGHSH and CDR2 as LQKENI. The V and J ends lost 0 bases and 5 bases respectively, with 10 bases between them. The CDR3 is made up of 14 amino acids. This clone appeared a single time. Profiled with immunoSEQ multiplex PCR; TCRdb holds only in-frame clones, not every one. The sample includes around 39,000 clones, 85% to 95% seen only once; the top ten take about 1.3%. The receptor comes from a female donor with multiple sclerosis, enrolled in a pregnancy study. Sequencing used PBMCs (not recorded whether the cells were cultured). The J gene is TRBJ1-1, the V gene TRBV18; a weak D match, TRBD1 (5 bases). The DNA for the CDR3 is TGTGCCAGCTCACCACCTGGAAGGGGAACTGAAGCTTTCTTT. Translation gives CASSPPGRGTEAFF.